Each of the 21 T cell receptor beta chains below was sequenced from the same sample in a study of control samples from healthy donors and cancer patients. Measured with immunoSEQ multiplex PCR; TCRdb has only the in-frame clones, and not every one. The sample consists of roughly 200,000 clones, over 85% of them appearing once. Material: blood. Every receptor here comes from a man aged 18 to 35 in good health.

V and J are TRBV10-3 and TRBJ2-1; no firm D call. The germline V gene encodes CDR1 ENHRY and CDR2 SYGVKD. This CDR3 region has 12 residues. V was trimmed by 0 bases and J by 8 bases, leaving 5 bases between them. The CDR3: CAISESQDEQFF. The CDR3 coding sequence is TGTGCCATCAGTGAGTCTCAGGATGAGCAGTTCTTC.

On this clone itself: Additional DNA sequences in this sample encode the identical CDR3. The chain couples TRBV7-8 to TRBJ1-1; D is unresolved. The V gene lost 2 bases and the J gene lost 0 bases, with 4 bases spanning the gap. CDR3 length equals 13 residues. The germline gives CDR1 SGHVS, CDR2 FQNEAQ. CDR3 sequence: CASSLTLNTEAFF. In DNA, the CDR3 is TGTGCCAGCAGCTTAACACTGAACACTGAAGCTTTCTTT.

The CDR3 DNA sequence: TGTGCCAGCAGTGACGTGGGGACAGGGAACACTGAAGCTTTCTTT. This sequence encodes CASSDVGTGNTEAFF. This chain connects TRBV25-1 to TRBJ1-1, with 8 bases matching TRBD1. This CDR3 is 15 amino acids long. With V trimmed by 3 bases and J by 1 base, 4 bases remained unmatched. CDR1 is MGHDK and CDR2 is SYGVNS in the germline V gene.

This clone was seen once. V usage is TRBV7-7 and J usage is TRBJ2-3; 8 bases align to TRBD2. Germline CDR1 SSHAT, CDR2 FNYEAQ (reference sequence). The CDR3 contains 14 residues. Germline trimming cut 5 bases from V and 4 bases from J; bases unmatched to any gene: 5. The CDR3 DNA reads TGTGCCAGCAGCCCCGGGGGGGCATCAGATACGCAGTATTTT. It yields the protein CASSPGGASDTQYF.

This clone has only one observation. This chain uses TRBV15 with TRBJ1-1; D is unclear. Trimming pared 0 bases from V and 10 bases from J, leaving 18 bases between. Per germline, CDR1 LNHNV and CDR2 YYDKDF (reference sequence). This CDR3 comprises 15 residues. The DNA of the CDR3 is TGTGCCACCAGCAGAGACCTTTCGTTGTGGGAAGGAGCTTTCTTT. This codes for CATSRDLSLWEGAFF.

The CDR3 sequence is CASSRKKTSGQSTDTQYF. In nucleotides, the CDR3 is TGCGCCAGCAGCCGAAAAAAAACCTCGGGACAGAGCACAGATACGCAGTATTTT. The chain couples TRBV4-1 to TRBJ2-3; 7 bases are a match to TRBD1. Germline CDR1 MGHRA, CDR2 YSYEKL. CDR3 length: 18 residues. The V and J ends lost 4 bases and 0 bases, in that order; junction bases with no gene match: 13.

The chain links TRBV3-1 (or the pseudogene TRBV3-2) to TRBJ2-7; 7 positions agree with TRBD1. CDR1 is LGHDT, CDR2 YNNKEL, per germline (reference sequence). V gave up 1 base and J gave up 0 bases; unmatched junction bases: 6. The CDR3 consists of 16 residues. The CDR3 reads CASSQGDRGISYEQYF. The CDR3 coding sequence is TGTGCCAGCAGCCAAGGGGACAGAGGGATCTCCTACGAGCAGTACTTC.

The chain uses TRBV9 and TRBJ2-2, with 8 bases aligning to TRBD1. The V gene end was trimmed by 3 bases and the J gene end by 6 bases; junction bases not matched to a gene: 7. The CDR3 runs to 15 residues. Germline CDR1 SGDLS, CDR2 YYNGEE. This chain's CDR3 is CASSETGGGPGELFF. CDR3 coding DNA: TGTGCCAGCAGCGAAACAGGGGGAGGCCCCGGGGAGCTGTTTTTT.

The chain combines TRBV5-1 with TRBJ1-1; D is uncertain. The germline CDR1 and CDR2 sequences are SGHRS and YFSETQ. The CDR3 has 14 amino acids. V was pared by 0 bases and J by 3 bases, with 9 bases between. The CDR3 DNA reads TGCGCCAGCAGCTTGGGGGCCCTGGACACTGAAGCTTTCTTT. Translation gives CASSLGALDTEAFF. Using reference TRBV5-1 and TRBJ1-1 for the parts outside the CDR3, the full variable domain is KAGVTQTPRYLIKTRGQQVTLSCSPISGHRSVSWYQQTPGQGLQFLFEYFSETQRNKGNFPGRFSGRQFSNSRSEMNVSTLELGDSALYLCASSLGALDTEAFFGQGTRLTVV.

The V and J genes are TRBV25-1 and TRBJ2-7; TRBD1 matches at 7 bases. The V segment lost 7 bases and the J segment 6 bases; nucleotides outside the gene matches: 15. The CDR3 runs to 15 residues. From germline, CDR1 is MGHDK and CDR2 SYGVNS. CDR3 nucleotides: TGTGCCAGCACCCCAGCACAGGGGCGAGGAGTCGAGCAGTACTTC. Translating gives CASTPAQGRGVEQYF.

V usage is TRBV4-1 and J usage is TRBJ2-4; a weak D match, TRBD1 (6 bases). The CDR3 runs to 15 residues. Looked up from germline, CDR1 is MGHRA and CDR2 is YSYEKL. V was cut by 4 bases and J by 8 bases, with 18 bases left in between. The CDR3 nucleotides are TGCGCCAGCAGCCGCCCAGGGCAGGGGACGGACATTCAGTACTTC. This gives the protein CASSRPGQGTDIQYF.

The chain links TRBV6-5 to TRBJ1-5, with no clear D. V was trimmed by 9 bases and J by 0 bases, leaving 3 bases between them. Germline CDR1 is MNHEY and CDR2 is SVGAGI. The CDR3 consists of 11 residues. The CDR3: CASSSNQPQHF. The CDR3 nucleotides are TGTGCCAGTAGTAGCAATCAGCCCCAGCATTTT.

The gene calls are TRBV9 and TRBJ1-6; 8 nucleotides match TRBD1. CDR1 and CDR2 (germline): SGDLS, YYNGEE. This CDR3 region has 15 residues. With V trimmed by 3 bases and J by 7 bases, 6 bases remained unmatched. CDR3 coding DNA: TGTGCCAGCAGCGCCTGGACAGGGTTGAATTCACCCCTCCACTTT. Translating it yields CASSAWTGLNSPLHF.

This chain joins TRBV3-1 (or the pseudogene TRBV3-2) and TRBJ1-2; possible D gene TRBD1, 5 bases. Germline CDR1 reads LGHDT; CDR2 reads YNNKEL (reference sequence). The CDR3 spans 13 residues. Trimming pared 5 bases from V and 8 bases from J, leaving 15 bases between. The CDR3 loop reads CASSYRRPGGYTF. The DNA of the CDR3 is TGTGCCAGCAGCTACAGGAGGCCGGGGGGCTACACCTTC.

The genes are TRBV7-6 and TRBJ2-3; D is perhaps TRBD2 (7 bases). This CDR3 region has 15 residues. Germline V gene sequence: CDR1 SGHVS, CDR2 FNYEAQ. The V end was cut by 5 bases, the J end by 1 base, with 13 bases between. The CDR3 loop is CASSPLGGRTDTQYF. The CDR3 bases are TGTGCCAGCAGCCCATTGGGGGGGCGCACAGATACGCAGTATTTT.

The chain couples TRBV6-2 or TRBV6-3 to TRBJ1-5, with a possible D match to TRBD1 (5 bases). With 2 bases removed from V and 5 bases from J, the gap between germline ends came to 10 bases. Germline CDR1 MNHEY, CDR2 SVGEGT. This CDR3 has 14 amino acids. The CDR3 protein is CASSYKGWDQPQHF. The CDR3 DNA is TGTGCCAGCAGTTACAAGGGGTGGGATCAGCCCCAGCATTTT.

The gene calls are TRBV2 and TRBJ2-5; TRBD1 might be the D (6 bases). This CDR3 region has 15 residues. V dropped 4 bases and J dropped 2 bases, with 14 bases sitting between them. Germline CDR1 and CDR2: SNHLY and FYNNEI. The CDR3 DNA sequence: TGTGCCAGCAGTGGAGTGACAGGAGAACAAGAGACCCAGTACTTC. This encodes CASSGVTGEQETQYF. The full variable domain, its missing parts supplied by reference TRBV2 and TRBJ2-5, is EPEVTQTPSHQVTQMGQEVILRCVPISNHLYFYWYRQILGQKVEFLVSFYNNEISEKSEIFDDQFSVERPDGSNFTLKIRSTKLEDSAMYFCASSGVTGEQETQYFGPGTRLLVL.

The chain employs TRBV6-1 and TRBJ1-1, with 10 positions matching TRBD1. The CDR3 runs 16 residues. Germline values: CDR1 MNHNS, CDR2 SASEGT. The trim removed 0 bases at V and 6 bases at J, leaving 7 bases unmatched. The CDR3 loop is CASSEAYGTGASEAFF. The CDR3 nucleotides read TGTGCCAGCAGTGAAGCCTATGGGACAGGGGCTTCTGAAGCTTTCTTT.

V and J are TRBV12-3 or TRBV12-4 and TRBJ1-1; D gene unclear. The V end was cut by 5 bases, the J end by 7 bases, with 14 bases between. The CDR3 length is 13 residues. In DNA form, the CDR3 reads TGTGCCAGCAGTGTCGTGGGAACCCGTGAAGCTTTCTTT. Translated, it gives CASSVVGTREAFF.

The gene calls are TRBV7-9 and TRBJ1-4, with D maybe TRBD1 (5 bases). The germline CDR1 and CDR2 sequences are SEHNR and FQNEAQ (reference sequence). The CDR3 extends over 14 amino acids. V lost 4 bases and J 2 bases, leaving 8 bases between the germline ends. The CDR3 nucleotides read TGTGCCAGCAGCTCCGACAGCACTAATGAAAAACTGTTTTTT. Its protein product is CASSSDSTNEKLFF. The whole variable domain, filled in from reference TRBV7-9 and TRBJ1-4, reads DTGVSQNPRHKITKRGQNVTFRCDPISEHNRLYWYRQTLGQGPEFLTYFQNEAQLEKSRLLSDRFSAERPKGSFSTLEIQRTEQGDSAMYLCASSSDSTNEKLFFGSGTQLSVL.

This clone has more than one count but fewer than ten. The chain combines TRBV7-2 with TRBJ2-2, with a tentative D call TRBD1 (6 bases). From germline, CDR1 is SGHTA and CDR2 FQGNSA. The CDR3 has 15 amino acids. V was shortened by 5 bases and J by 1 base, with 11 bases between the two germline ends. The CDR3 here is CASSLDRRNTGELFF. DNA of the CDR3: TGTGCCAGCAGCCTCGACAGGCGGAACACCGGGGAGCTGTTTTTT.